The clone carrying this TCR beta chain was seen just once. The target antigen is unknown. Looked up from germline, CDR1 is SEHNR and CDR2 is FQNEAQ (reference sequence). With V trimmed by 11 bases and J by 5 bases, 14 bases remained unmatched. The CDR3 contains 14 residues. This sample was included in a study of neoadjuvant anti-PD-1 for oral cavity cancer. The sample's time point: after neoadjuvant nivolumab, at surgical resection. No culture or expansion preceded analysis of these blood cells. PBMC libraries mostly used 480 ng of input genomic DNA, with six replicates per sample. The data were produced by immunoSEQ multiplex PCR, yet TCRdb's version contains in-frame clones alone and is incomplete. This table holds around 67,000 clones, roughly nine tenths found once. Regarding the study as a whole: Each response group had just a few patients in TCR analyses. Post-nivolumab, blood T cell clonality was significantly elevated in non-responders.

The chain links TRBV7-9 to TRBJ1-2; 7 bases are shared with TRBD1. This sequence was found in a person between 40 and 85 years old with oral cavity squamous cell carcinoma. The sample in question was PBMCs, obtained after nivolumab (anti-PD-1) treatment. The CDR3 DNA reads as TGTGCCGGGGCCGCTTGGACAGGCCCTTATGGCTACACCTTC. It encodes CAGAAWTGPYGYTF.